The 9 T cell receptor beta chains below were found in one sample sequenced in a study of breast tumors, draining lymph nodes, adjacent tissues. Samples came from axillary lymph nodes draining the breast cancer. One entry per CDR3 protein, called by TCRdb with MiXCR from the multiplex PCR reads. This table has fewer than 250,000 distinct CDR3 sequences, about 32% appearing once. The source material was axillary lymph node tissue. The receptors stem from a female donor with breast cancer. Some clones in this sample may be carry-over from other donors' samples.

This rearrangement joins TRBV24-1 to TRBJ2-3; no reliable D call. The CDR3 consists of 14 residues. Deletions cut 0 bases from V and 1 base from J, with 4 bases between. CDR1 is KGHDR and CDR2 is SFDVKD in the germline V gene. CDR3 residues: CATSDLGGTDTQYF. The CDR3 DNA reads TGTGCCACCAGTGATTTGGGGGGCACAGATACGCAGTATTTT.

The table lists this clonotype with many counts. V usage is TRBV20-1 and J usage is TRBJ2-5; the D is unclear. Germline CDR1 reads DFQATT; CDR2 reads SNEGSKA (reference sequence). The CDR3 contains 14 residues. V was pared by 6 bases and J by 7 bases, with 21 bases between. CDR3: CSAHLSRMEATQYF. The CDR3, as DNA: TGCAGTGCCCATTTATCAAGGATGGAAGCGACCCAGTACTTC.

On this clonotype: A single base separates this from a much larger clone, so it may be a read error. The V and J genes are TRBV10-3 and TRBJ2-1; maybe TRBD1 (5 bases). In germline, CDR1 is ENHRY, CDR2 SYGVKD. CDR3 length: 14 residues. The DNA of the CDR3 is TGTGCCAGCAGTTACCAGGGTCACTACAATGAGCAGTTCTTC. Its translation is CASSYQGHYNEQFF.

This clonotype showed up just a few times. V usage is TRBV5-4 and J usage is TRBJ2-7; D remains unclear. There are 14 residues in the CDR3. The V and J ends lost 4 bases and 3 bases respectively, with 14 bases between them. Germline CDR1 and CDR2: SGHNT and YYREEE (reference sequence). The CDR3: CASSVAKTRYEQYF. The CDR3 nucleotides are TGTGCCAGCAGCGTCGCGAAGACTCGCTACGAGCAGTACTTC.

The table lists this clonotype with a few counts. CDR3: CASSAGRGTEAFF. CDR3 nucleotide sequence: TGTGCCAGCAGCGCCGGGCGGGGCACTGAAGCTTTCTTT. The chain combines TRBV11-3 with TRBJ1-1; no clear D gene. Trimming cost V 5 bases and J 4 bases, with 11 bases left between them. The CDR3 runs 13 residues. Germline CDR1 and CDR2: SGHNT and YENEEA.

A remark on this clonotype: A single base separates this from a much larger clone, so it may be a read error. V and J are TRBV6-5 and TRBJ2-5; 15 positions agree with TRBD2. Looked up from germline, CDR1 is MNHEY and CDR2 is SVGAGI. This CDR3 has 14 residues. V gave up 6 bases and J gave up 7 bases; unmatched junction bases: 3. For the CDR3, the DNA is TGTGCCAGCAGAAAGGGACTAGCGGGAGGGACCCAGTACTTC. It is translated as CASRKGLAGGTQYF.

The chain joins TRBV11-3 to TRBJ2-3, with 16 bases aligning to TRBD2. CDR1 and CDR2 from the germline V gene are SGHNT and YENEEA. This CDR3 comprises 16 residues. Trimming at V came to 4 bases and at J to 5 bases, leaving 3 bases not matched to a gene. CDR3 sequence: CASSSGLAGGVDTQYF. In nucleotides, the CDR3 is TGTGCCAGCAGCTCGGGACTAGCGGGAGGGGTAGATACGCAGTATTTT.

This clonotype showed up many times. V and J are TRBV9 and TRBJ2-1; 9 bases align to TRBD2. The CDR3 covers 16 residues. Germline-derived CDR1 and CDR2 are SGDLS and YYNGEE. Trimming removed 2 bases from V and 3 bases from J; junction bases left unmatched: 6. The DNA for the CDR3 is TGTGCCAGCAGCGTGCTTAGCGGGAGAAACTACAATGAGCAGTTCTTC. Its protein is CASSVLSGRNYNEQFF.

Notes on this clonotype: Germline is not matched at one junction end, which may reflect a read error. CDR3 sequence reads: CASSTRTGGGGAQHF. CDR3 in DNA: TGTGCCAGCAGCACTCGGACAGGGGGAGGCGGGGCCCAGCACTTC. The rearrangement links TRBV7-2 to TRBJ2-5, with 10 bases that match TRBD1. The CDR3 has 15 residues. Germline V gives CDR1 SGHTA, CDR2 FQGNSA.